This T cell receptor (beta chain) stems from a study of human T cells and chemical hapten exposure. General study findings and limits: With alopecia, donors may have immune responses unlike healthy people's.

This clonotype appeared many times. Antigen: not known. Time point specified: patch test 2, 6 weeks after DPC sensitization. Treatment meaning: therapeutic diphenylcyclopropenone sensitization with weekly scalp DPC. The library put unique molecular identifiers onto individual cDNA molecules. One entry per CDR3 protein, called by TCRdb with MiXCR from the RACE reads. The sample shows approximately 110,000 distinct CDR3 sequences, 9% to 9.5% of them seen only once. The sequenced sample was whole blood, obtained in connection with sensitization to the hapten diphenylcyclopropenone (DPC). The origin of this receptor is a middle-aged woman with alopecia areata. Some clones in this sample may be carry-over from other donors' samples.

The CDR3 loop is CASSPGSNYGYTF. The CDR3 bases are TGTGCCAGCTCACCAGGGAGTAACTATGGCTACACCTTC. The gene calls are TRBV18 and TRBJ1-2; D is unclear. Trimming pared 2 bases from V and 1 base from J, leaving 5 bases between. The CDR3 sequence is 13 residues long. Germline V CDR1 and CDR2: KGHSH, LQKENI.